The clone carrying this TCR beta chain was seen more than once but under ten times. The data derive from a study of T cell changes during pregnancy in multiple sclerosis. The assay was immunoSEQ multiplex PCR, and TCRdb's table has in-frame clones only and misses some. The sample gives roughly 40,000 clones, approximately 92% of which show up once; about 0.48% is in the top ten. Material: CD4+ T cells from peripheral blood mononuclear cells, obtained in the second trimester of pregnancy. The receptor comes from a female donor in good health, enrolled as a control in a pregnancy study.

The CDR3 DNA sequence: TGTGCCAGCAGTATAGAGAGGGGGCTTGAGCAGTTCTTC. As protein: CASSIERGLEQFF. V and J are TRBV6-1 and TRBJ2-1; 7 bases are a match to TRBD1. Trimming removed 5 bases from V and 9 bases from J; junction bases left unmatched: 7. The length of the CDR3 is 13 residues. Germline CDR1 is MNHNS and CDR2 is SASEGT.